Listed here are 32 T cell receptor beta chains from one sample, sequenced in a study of human T cells and chemical hapten exposure. MiXCR, run by TCRdb on the RACE reads, gives a single entry per CDR3 protein. The data contain 96,000 or so distinct CDR3 sequences, roughly a tenth of them singletons. Time point indicated: patch test 2, 6 weeks after DPC sensitization. Treatment reported: therapeutic diphenylcyclopropenone sensitization with weekly scalp DPC. Sequencing used whole blood, obtained in connection with sensitization to the hapten diphenylcyclopropenone (DPC). Receptor source: a woman aged 40 to 50 with alopecia areata. Some clones in this sample may be carry-over from other donors' samples.

This clonotype showed up many times. V and J are TRBV20-1 and TRBJ2-1, with D maybe TRBD2 (5 bases). The CDR3 covers 14 residues. Germline CDR1 reads DFQATT; CDR2 reads SNEGSKA (reference sequence). Trimming removed 7 bases at V and 4 bases at J, with 17 bases between. CDR3 residues: CSVWPSGSYNEQFF. The CDR3 bases are TGCAGTGTATGGCCAAGCGGATCTTACAATGAGCAGTTCTTC.

In its sample, this clonotype was seen many times. The chain uses TRBV28 and TRBJ1-1; tentative D call: TRBD1 (5 bases). V shed 3 bases and J shed 10 bases, with 18 bases lying between them. Germline CDR1 MDHEN, CDR2 SYDVKM. There are 14 residues in the CDR3. CDR3 nucleotides: TGTGCCAGCAGTTTTTTGGGGCCTGGGGAGGTAGCTTTCTTT. Translation gives CASSFLGPGEVAFF. Variable domain in full (rest from reference TRBV28 and TRBJ1-1): DVKVTQSSRYLVKRTGEKVFLECVQDMDHENMFWYRQDPGLGLRLIYFSYDVKMKEKGDIPEGYSVSREKKERFSLILESASTNQTSMYLCASSFLGPGEVAFFGQGTRLTVV.

The rearrangement uses TRBV11-2 and TRBJ2-2; the D is unclear. V was shortened by 5 bases and J by 6 bases, with 7 bases between the two germline ends. Germline values: CDR1 SGHAT, CDR2 FQNNGV. The CDR3 totals 12 residues. For the CDR3, the DNA is TGTGCCAGCAGCGGTTTATCCGGGGAGCTGTTTTTT. It is translated as CASSGLSGELFF.

This clonotype appeared a few times. V usage is TRBV5-1 and J usage is TRBJ2-5, with no clear D. The CDR3 spans 17 residues. Trimming took off 4 bases at V and 3 bases at J, with 22 bases between the two ends. Germline values: CDR1 SGHRS, CDR2 YFSETQ. The CDR3 spells CASSPGSIAGFEETQYF. The DNA of the CDR3 is TGCGCCAGCAGCCCCGGATCTATCGCTGGGTTTGAAGAGACCCAGTACTTC.

This clonotype has ten or more counts. Written as DNA, the CDR3 is TGTGCCAGCACTCTAGCGGCAGGCATGAATTCACCCCTCCACTTT. Protein product: CASTLAAGMNSPLHF. The chain has TRBV7-8 and TRBJ1-6; D gene uncertain. V lost 7 bases and J 7 bases, leaving 17 bases between the germline ends. The CDR3 loop spans 15 amino acids. Germline V gene sequence: CDR1 SGHVS, CDR2 FQNEAQ.

This clonotype was seen ten or more times. CDR3 loop: CATSDLSFGGKDEQFF. CDR3 DNA: TGTGCCACCAGTGATTTAAGCTTCGGGGGCAAGGATGAGCAGTTCTTC. The chain employs TRBV24-1 and TRBJ2-1; either TRBD1 or TRBD2 may supply D (6 bases each). This CDR3 region has 16 residues. The V end lost 1 base, the J end lost 8 bases, and 17 bases lay between the germline ends. Germline-derived CDR1 and CDR2 are KGHDR and SFDVKD.

This clonotype showed up many times. The V call is TRBV27, the J call TRBJ2-3, with TRBD2 matching over 9 bases. Unmatched junction bases numbered 8, after V lost 3 bases and J lost 4 bases. The CDR3 totals 16 residues. The germline V gene encodes CDR1 MNHEY and CDR2 SMNVEV (reference sequence). This CDR3 is CASSFLAGSFADTQYF. The CDR3 DNA reads as TGTGCCAGCAGTTTCCTAGCGGGGAGTTTCGCAGATACGCAGTATTTT.

In this sample, this clonotype turned up a few times. The V gene is TRBV12-5, the J gene TRBJ1-6, with 8 bases that match TRBD1. The ends lost 7 bases at V and 7 bases at J; junction bases unmatched: 15. From germline, CDR1 is LGHNT and CDR2 FRNRAP. The CDR3 has 17 amino acids. CDR3 protein: CASAPQGGQIENSPLHF. For the CDR3, the DNA is TGTGCTAGTGCCCCACAGGGGGGTCAGATTGAGAATTCACCCCTCCACTTT.

This sequence joins TRBV19 and TRBJ2-1; TRBD2 is a possible D gene (6 bases). The germline gives CDR1 LNHDA, CDR2 SQIVND (reference sequence). Trimming shortened V by 3 bases and J by 4 bases, and 19 bases separated the two germline ends. The CDR3 spans 17 residues. CDR3 nucleotide sequence: TGTGCCAGTAGTATGTCGCCTAACGGGAGAAGTTACAATGAGCAGTTCTTC. It yields the protein CASSMSPNGRSYNEQFF. Full variable domain (rest looked up from reference TRBV19 and TRBJ2-1): DGGITQSPKYLFRKEGQNVTLSCEQNLNHDAMYWYRQDPGQGLRLIYYSQIVNDFQKGDIAEGYSVSREKKESFPLTVTSAQKNPTAFYLCASSMSPNGRSYNEQFFGPGTRLTVL.

This clonotype has only a few counts. The chain is built from TRBV7-9 and TRBJ2-1; D is unresolved. The CDR3 runs to 15 residues. Per the germline V gene, CDR1 is SEHNR and CDR2 is FQNEAQ (reference sequence). Trimming shortened V by 4 bases and J by 0 bases, and 10 bases separated the two germline ends. This chain's CDR3 is CASSSGRSSYNEQFF. DNA of the CDR3: TGTGCCAGCAGCTCAGGACGGAGCTCCTACAATGAGCAGTTCTTC.

The chain is built from TRBV2 and TRBJ2-7, with unresolved D. The V end was cut by 1 base, the J end by 2 bases, with 9 bases between. Germline V gives CDR1 SNHLY, CDR2 FYNNEI. The CDR3 sequence is 14 residues long. CDR3 DNA: TGTGCCAGCAGTGAAGTGGGTACACCCTACGAGCAGTACTTC. As protein: CASSEVGTPYEQYF.

In regard to this clonotype: This may stem from a read error, because a much larger clone lies one nucleotide away. This chain uses TRBV11-2 with TRBJ2-1; D is undetermined. Germline lookup yields CDR1 SGHAT and CDR2 FQNNGV. V gave up 7 bases and J gave up 4 bases, with 11 bases separating them. The CDR3 consists of 13 residues. In DNA form, the CDR3 reads TGTGCCAGCAACTCTTTGACTTACAATGAGCAGTTCTTC. Translation: CASNSLTYNEQFF.

This clonotype occurred a few times. V and J are TRBV5-5 and TRBJ2-5; D ambiguous. Deletions cut 4 bases from V and 1 base from J, with 14 bases between. This CDR3 has 15 residues. The germline CDR1 and CDR2 sequences are SGHKS and YYEKEE (reference sequence). The DNA of the CDR3 is TGTGCCAGCAGCCCCTGGACCACTCGCCAAGAGACCCAGTACTTC. The encoded protein is CASSPWTTRQETQYF.

This clonotype has a count of ten or more. This sequence joins TRBV18 and TRBJ1-4; D unclear. This CDR3 comprises 13 residues. With 4 bases removed from V and 5 bases from J, the gap between germline ends came to 8 bases. Germline V gene data show CDR1 as KGHSH and CDR2 as LQKENI. The CDR3, as DNA: TGTGCCAGCTCACGCGGGCAGAATGAAAAACTGTTTTTT. Its protein product is CASSRGQNEKLFF.

This clonotype was counted between two and nine times. V gene TRBV3-1 combines with J gene TRBJ1-2; the D gene is possibly TRBD1 (6 bases). Germline lookup yields CDR1 LGHDT and CDR2 YNNKEL (reference sequence). The CDR3 contains 15 residues. V lost 0 bases and J 4 bases, leaving 12 bases between the germline ends. The DNA for the CDR3 is TGTGCCAGCAGCCAAGAGCTCCCAGGGGCCTATGGCTACACCTTC. Translated, it gives CASSQELPGAYGYTF.

This clonotype was observed at least ten times. The genes are TRBV7-9 and TRBJ2-6; the match to TRBD1 covers 7 bases. CDR1 and CDR2 from the germline V gene are SEHNR and FQNEAQ (reference sequence). The V and J ends lost 5 bases and 9 bases, in that order; junction bases with no gene match: 4. The CDR3 contains 13 residues. The CDR3 DNA is TGTGCCAGCAGCGCCGGACAGGTCAACGTCCTGACTTTC. It codes for CASSAGQVNVLTF.

The rearrangement uses TRBV28 and TRBJ1-6, with D hard to call. Trimming pared 2 bases from V and 0 bases from J, leaving 11 bases between. The CDR3 sequence is 17 residues long. Per germline, CDR1 MDHEN and CDR2 SYDVKM. The CDR3 region is CASSLGQLSSYNSPLHF. The CDR3, as DNA: TGTGCCAGCAGTTTAGGGCAGCTCAGCTCCTATAATTCACCCCTCCACTTT.

This clonotype was detected many times. The chain employs TRBV27 and TRBJ2-5; 9 bases line up with TRBD1. Germline V CDR1 and CDR2: MNHEY, SMNVEV (reference sequence). V shed 4 bases, J shed 5 bases, and the junction held 5 bases outside the gene matches. There are 14 residues in the CDR3. In DNA, the CDR3 is TGTGCCAGCAGTTCCCCGGGACAGGGCGAGACCCAGTACTTC. Encoded protein: CASSSPGQGETQYF.

This rearrangement joins TRBV6-5 to TRBJ1-2; possibly TRBD1 for D (5 bases). Germline V gene data show CDR1 as MNHEY and CDR2 as SVGAGI. CDR3 size: 12 residues. The DNA of the CDR3 is TGTGCAGTCCGGACACTCGCCTATGGCTACACCTTC. Its protein is CAVRTLAYGYTF.

The chain links TRBV20-1 to TRBJ2-3; TRBD1 or TRBD2 may be the D gene (5 bases each). The V end was cut by 2 bases, the J end by 6 bases, with 15 bases between. The CDR3 runs to 14 residues. The germline CDR1 and CDR2 sequences are DFQATT and SNEGSKA (reference sequence). CDR3: CSARPGPAADTQYF. In nucleotides, the CDR3 is TGCAGTGCTAGACCGGGGCCGGCAGCGGATACGCAGTATTTT.

This chain joins TRBV11-3 and TRBJ2-1, with a weak D call TRBD2 (5 bases). V was trimmed by 5 bases and J by 10 bases, leaving 18 bases between them. This CDR3 is 14 amino acids long. Germline CDR1 and CDR2: SGHNT and YENEEA. The CDR3 reads CASSPRAGSEEQFF. The CDR3 region has the DNA TGTGCCAGCAGCCCGCGTGCTGGTAGCGAGGAGCAGTTCTTC.

Many counts were recorded for this clonotype. The chain has TRBV7-9 and TRBJ2-3; perhaps TRBD2 as D (6 bases). The V gene lost 0 bases and the J gene lost 2 bases, with 9 bases spanning the gap. The germline V gene encodes CDR1 SEHNR and CDR2 FQNEAQ (reference sequence). This CDR3 has 15 amino acids. The DNA of the CDR3 is TGTGCCAGCAGCTTAGCTAGCGGTTACACAGATACGCAGTATTTT. Translated, it gives CASSLASGYTDTQYF.

J is TRBJ1-6 and V is TRBV12-3 or TRBV12-4; no reliable D call. The CDR3 covers 11 residues. Trimming removed 6 bases at V and 5 bases at J, with 2 bases between. The CDR3 reads CASSDNSPLHF. CDR3 sequence (DNA): TGTGCCAGCAGCGATAATTCACCCCTCCACTTT.

The chain carries TRBV5-1 and TRBJ2-7, with 11 bases fitting TRBD2. This CDR3 is 15 amino acids long. J lost 3 bases, V lost 4 bases, and 6 bases had no gene match. CDR1 is SGHRS and CDR2 is YFSETQ in the germline V gene. CDR3 nucleotide sequence: TGCGCCAGCAGCGAGGGGACTAGCGGATACTACGAGCAGTACTTC. Protein product: CASSEGTSGYYEQYF.

The rearrangement links TRBV12-3 or TRBV12-4 to TRBJ2-1; 10 positions match TRBD2. With V trimmed by 5 bases and J by 14 bases, 6 bases remained unmatched. The CDR3 runs 12 residues. CDR3 coding DNA: TGTGCCAGCAGTGTGACTAGCGGGTCGGAGTTCTTC. Translation gives CASSVTSGSEFF.

This chain connects TRBV7-2 to TRBJ1-2; D is undetermined. The CDR3 has 14 amino acids. The V end was cut by 4 bases, the J end by 8 bases, with 17 bases between. Germline assignment: CDR1 SGHTA and CDR2 FQGNSA. DNA of the CDR3: TGTGCCAGCAGCTCTTCAGGACGGGCCGGGGGCTACACCTTC. It translates to CASSSSGRAGGYTF.

This clonotype was found many times. V and J are TRBV6-5 and TRBJ1-2; the D is unclear. The V end was cut by 5 bases, the J end by 4 bases, with 14 bases between. Germline-derived CDR1 and CDR2 are MNHEY and SVGAGI. The CDR3 has 14 amino acids. The CDR3 DNA follows: TGTGCCAGCAGTGGACTCAGGTCCCTCTATGGCTACACCTTC. Its translation: CASSGLRSLYGYTF.

This clonotype has only one observation. The chain has TRBV28 and TRBJ2-3; 9 nucleotides align to TRBD2. CDR3 length: 15 amino acids. In germline, CDR1 is MDHEN, CDR2 SYDVKM. V was clipped by 6 bases and J by 8 bases; unmatched bases: 12. The CDR3 region has the DNA TGTGCCAGCAGCCCGACTAGCGGTTTGGTCGGTACGCAGTATTTT. Its translation: CASSPTSGLVGTQYF.

At least ten counts were recorded for this clonotype. The chain carries TRBV7-2 and TRBJ2-3; 11 bases fit TRBD2. V was clipped by 3 bases and J by 4 bases; unmatched bases: 3. The CDR3 is made up of 15 amino acids. Per germline, CDR1 SGHTA and CDR2 FQGNSA. As DNA, the CDR3 is TGTGCCAGCAGCTTTAGCGGGAGGGCCTCAGATACGCAGTATTTT. This codes for CASSFSGRASDTQYF.

The chain combines TRBV6-6 with TRBJ1-5; TRBD1 might be the D (5 bases). Deletions cut 2 bases from V and 7 bases from J, with 15 bases between. The CDR3 runs 15 residues. Germline V gives CDR1 MNHNY, CDR2 SVGAGI (reference sequence). The CDR3 DNA sequence: TGTGCCAGCAGTTACGCCGACAGAGTCGGACAGCCCCAGCATTTT. This gives the protein CASSYADRVGQPQHF.

This clonotype was recorded a few times. The chain has TRBV5-6 and TRBJ2-1; 7 nucleotides agree with TRBD1. This CDR3 spans 16 amino acids. CDR1 and CDR2 from the germline V gene are SGHDT and YYEEEE. J was trimmed by 11 bases and V by 0 bases; bases with no gene match: 14. In nucleotides, the CDR3 is TGTGCCAGCAGCTTGGCCTTCAGGGGGACCCTCCAGCAGCAGTTCTTC. As protein: CASSLAFRGTLQQQFF. The full variable domain, its missing parts supplied by reference TRBV5-6 and TRBJ2-1, is DAGVTQSPTHLIKTRGQQVTLRCSPKSGHDTVSWYQQALGQGPQFIFQYYEEEERQRGNFPDRFSGHQFPNYSSELNVNALLLGDSALYLCASSLAFRGTLQQQFFGPGTRLTVL.

The sample holds a few counts of this clonotype. This sequence joins TRBV18 and TRBJ2-5; a possible D gene is TRBD2 (5 bases). V dropped 0 bases and J dropped 4 bases, with 6 bases sitting between them. This CDR3 spans 13 amino acids. Per germline, CDR1 KGHSH and CDR2 LQKENI. CDR3 DNA sequence: TGTGCCAGCTCACCACCGGCGGGAGAGACCCAGTACTTC. Translating it yields CASSPPAGETQYF.